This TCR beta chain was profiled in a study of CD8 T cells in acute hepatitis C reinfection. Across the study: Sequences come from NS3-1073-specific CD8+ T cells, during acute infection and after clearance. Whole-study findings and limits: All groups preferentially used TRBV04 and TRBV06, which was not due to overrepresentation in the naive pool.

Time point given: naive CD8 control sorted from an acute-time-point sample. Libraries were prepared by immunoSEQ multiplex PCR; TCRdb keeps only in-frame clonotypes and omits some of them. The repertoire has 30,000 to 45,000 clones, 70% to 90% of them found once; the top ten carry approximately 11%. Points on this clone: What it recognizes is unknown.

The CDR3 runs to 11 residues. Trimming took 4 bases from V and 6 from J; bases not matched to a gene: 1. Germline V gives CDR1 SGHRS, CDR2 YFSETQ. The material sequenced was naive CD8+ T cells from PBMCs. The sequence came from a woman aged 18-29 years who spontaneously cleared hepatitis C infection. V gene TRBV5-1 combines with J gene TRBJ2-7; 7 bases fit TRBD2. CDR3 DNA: TGCGCCAGCAGCCCGGGAGGCGAGCAGTACTTC. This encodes CASSPGGEQYF.